This entry lists 28 T cell receptor beta chains sequenced from one sample in a study of blood T cell repertoires in COVID-19. TCRdb's table, derived via immunoSEQ multiplex PCR, lists solely in-frame clones and lacks some. Counted here are approximately 300,000 clones, approximately 83% occurring once; the ten biggest clones make up approximately 15%. The sequencing input was peripheral blood. Receptors originate from a person aged 65 to 85 with COVID-19, enrolled during active disease.

The chain employs TRBV19 and TRBJ2-3; 8 positions match TRBD1. Germline V gives CDR1 LNHDA, CDR2 SQIVND (reference sequence). The CDR3 sequence is 16 residues long. Trimming removed 5 bases from V and 2 bases from J; junction bases left unmatched: 9. CDR3 region: CASSDRGGFSTDTQYF. The CDR3 nucleotides read TGTGCCAGTAGTGACAGGGGCGGGTTTTCCACAGATACGCAGTATTTT. Using reference TRBV19 and TRBJ2-3 for the parts outside the CDR3, the full variable domain is DGGITQSPKYLFRKEGQNVTLSCEQNLNHDAMYWYRQDPGQGLRLIYYSQIVNDFQKGDIAEGYSVSREKKESFPLTVTSAQKNPTAFYLCASSDRGGFSTDTQYFGPGTRLTVL.

The chain uses TRBV11-2 and TRBJ1-5, with a tentative D call TRBD1 (5 bases). The V end was cut by 5 bases, the J end by 2 bases, with 16 bases between. Germline loops: CDR1 SGHAT, CDR2 FQNNGV. The CDR3 is 16 amino acids. CDR3 loop: CASSRFPGFGNQPQHF. CDR3 nucleotide sequence: TGTGCCAGCAGCCGATTTCCAGGGTTTGGCAATCAGCCCCAGCATTTT.

The chain recombines TRBV27 with TRBJ2-3; 7 positions agree with TRBD2. The CDR3 totals 17 residues. V dropped 3 bases and J dropped 4; count of bases not matched to a gene: 13. Germline CDR1 is MNHEY and CDR2 is SMNVEV (reference sequence). Here the CDR3 DNA reads TGTGCCAGCAGTTTTGACAGTGCGGGGGTCTGGCCAGATACGCAGTATTTT. It translates to CASSFDSAGVWPDTQYF.

The rearrangement links TRBV20-1 to TRBJ1-1; D is unclear. The CDR3 contains 14 residues. Germline V gene sequence: CDR1 DFQATT, CDR2 SNEGSKA (reference sequence). Trimming pared 3 bases from V and 7 bases from J, leaving 18 bases between. The CDR3 DNA reads as TGCAGTGCTAGTCGATTCGGGGTGATGGATGAAGCTTTCTTT. As protein: CSASRFGVMDEAFF.

The chain carries TRBV5-8 and TRBJ2-3; a weak D match, TRBD2 (7 bases). The length of the CDR3 is 16 residues. V was cut by 0 bases and J by 3 bases, with 14 bases left in between. Per the germline V gene, CDR1 is SGHTS and CDR2 is YDEGEE. The CDR3 protein is CASSLGQRGGTDTQYF. CDR3 in DNA: TGTGCCAGCAGCTTGGGCCAGAGGGGGGGGACAGATACGCAGTATTTT.

V is TRBV5-6 and J is TRBJ2-1; 8 bases agree with TRBD2. The CDR3 has 15 amino acids. Germline CDR1 and CDR2: SGHDT and YYEEEE. V was pared by 4 bases and J by 9 bases, with 12 bases of the junction left unmatched. CDR3 amino acids: CASSPMGGRQGEQFF. The CDR3 nucleotides read TGTGCCAGCAGCCCCATGGGCGGGAGGCAGGGTGAGCAGTTCTTC.

The sample holds a few counts of this clone. The CDR3 region has the DNA TGTGCCAGCAGTCTCCTTCCGGGACAACTTCCCGAGCAGTACTTC. Protein: CASSLLPGQLPEQYF. The rearrangement joins TRBV28 to TRBJ2-7; TRBD1 is a possible D gene (6 bases). The CDR3 covers 15 residues. CDR1 and CDR2 from the germline V gene are MDHEN and SYDVKM. Trimming pared 5 bases from V and 6 bases from J, leaving 20 bases between.

The chain couples TRBV7-9 to TRBJ1-1; D is uncertain. Trimming left V 5 bases short and J 1 base short, with 20 bases between. The CDR3 contains 17 residues. Germline CDR1 SEHNR, CDR2 FQNEAQ (reference sequence). The CDR3 DNA sequence: TGTGCCAGCAGCCCATCCCGAAAGACAACGACGAACACTGAAGCTTTCTTT. This translates into CASSPSRKTTTNTEAFF.

The rearrangement links TRBV6-5 to TRBJ1-6; D is undetermined. There are 14 residues in the CDR3. Trimming removed 6 bases from V and 1 base from J, with 7 bases in between. CDR1 is MNHEY, CDR2 SVGAGI, per germline. The CDR3 bases are TGTGCCAGCAGAGGGAGATCCTATAATTCACCCCTCCACTTT. Translated, it gives CASRGRSYNSPLHF.

The chain links TRBV7-9 to TRBJ2-7, with TRBD1 matching over 8 bases. V dropped 11 bases and J dropped 2; count of bases not matched to a gene: 5. The germline gives CDR1 SEHNR, CDR2 FQNEAQ (reference sequence). The CDR3 consists of 12 residues. CDR3 sequence (DNA): TGTGCCGGACAGGGTCAGACCTACGAGCAGTACTTC. Encoded protein: CAGQGQTYEQYF.

J is TRBJ2-2 and V is TRBV28; TRBD1 matches 9 bases. V gave up 6 bases and J gave up 5 bases; unmatched junction bases: 7. The germline CDR1 and CDR2 sequences are MDHEN and SYDVKM. The CDR3 spans 15 residues. In nucleotides, the CDR3 is TGTGCCAGCAGCTTTGGGACAGGGAGGACCGGGGAGCTGTTTTTT. It yields the protein CASSFGTGRTGELFF.

Remarks on this clone: At one of its ends the junction is not consistent with the germline gene, which may arise from a read error. This chain links TRBV7-9 with TRBJ1-1; TRBD1 matches at 12 bases. Germline assignment: CDR1 SEHNR and CDR2 FQNEAQ (reference sequence). There are 16 residues in the CDR3. This chain's CDR3 is CVTGTGGLGMNTEAFF. The DNA for the CDR3 is TGCGTGACCGGGACAGGGGGCCTCGGTATGAACACTGAAGCTTTCTTT.

The V and J genes are TRBV7-2 and TRBJ1-5, with TRBD1 matching over 7 bases. This CDR3 spans 14 amino acids. Losses at the gene ends were 4 bases for V and 4 bases for J; bases not matched to a gene: 4. Germline V gene lookup returns CDR1 SGHTA and CDR2 FQGNSA. CDR3 sequence reads: CASSSTGSNQPQHF. CDR3 in DNA: TGTGCCAGCAGCTCGACAGGGTCGAATCAGCCCCAGCATTTT.

The CDR3 coding sequence is TGTGCCAGCAGCGTTGAGCCCCGGGGGAGCGGGGGGGCAGGCGGGCAGTTCTTC. This translates into CASSVEPRGSGGAGGQFF. V and J are TRBV9 and TRBJ2-1, with TRBD2 matching over 10 bases. Germline assignment: CDR1 SGDLS and CDR2 YYNGEE. This CDR3 contains 18 residues. The J segment lost 12 bases and the V segment lost 2 bases, leaving 20 bases of the junction unmatched.

This CDR3 is CASSERTPDNSPLHF. The DNA of the CDR3 is TGTGCCAGCTCCGAGCGCACTCCGGATAATTCACCCCTCCACTTT. The V call is TRBV18, the J call TRBJ1-6; D unclear. Germline V gene lookup returns CDR1 KGHSH and CDR2 LQKENI. Trimming left V 6 bases short and J 5 bases short, with 14 bases between. This CDR3 has 15 amino acids.

The chain recombines TRBV5-5 with TRBJ1-5, with D possibly being TRBD1 (6 bases). Per germline, CDR1 SGHKS and CDR2 YYEKEE (reference sequence). With 4 bases removed from V and 7 bases from J, the gap between germline ends came to 15 bases. The CDR3 length is 14 residues. The CDR3 DNA is TGTGCCAGCAGCCTCTACAGGGACGGCCAGCCCCAGCATTTT. It codes for CASSLYRDGQPQHF. The variable domain in full, completed from reference TRBV5-5 and TRBJ1-5, reads DAGVTQSPTHLIKTRGQQVTLRCSPISGHKSVSWYQQVLGQGPQFIFQYYEKEERGRGNFPDRFSARQFPNYSSELNVNALLLGDSALYLCASSLYRDGQPQHFGDGTRLSIL.

This clone was recorded once. The rearrangement links TRBV7-3 to TRBJ2-5; D remains ambiguous. The length of the CDR3 is 13 residues. CDR1 is SGHTA and CDR2 is FQGTGA in the germline V gene. V lost 4 bases and J 5 bases, leaving 11 bases between the germline ends. The CDR3 DNA sequence: TGTGCCAGCAGCTCCGCCCTCGGGGAGACCCAGTACTTC. Translated: CASSSALGETQYF.

In this sample, this clone turned up a few times. The DNA of the CDR3 is TGTGCCAGCAGTCTAAGCTGGCCACCCCAGGGGCCCCAGCATTTT. This encodes CASSLSWPPQGPQHF. The chain joins TRBV3-1 (or the pseudogene TRBV3-2) to TRBJ1-5; a weak D match, TRBD1 (5 bases). This CDR3 region has 15 residues. Trimming shortened V by 6 bases and J by 9 bases, and 21 bases separated the two germline ends. Germline CDR1 LGHDT, CDR2 YNNKEL (reference sequence).

This chain connects TRBV7-8 to TRBJ2-5; D possibly corresponds to TRBD2 (5 bases). The germline gives CDR1 SGHVS, CDR2 FQNEAQ. The CDR3 covers 14 residues. V lost 5 bases, J lost 5 bases, and 15 bases lay in between. The CDR3 loop is CASSPPGSRETQYF. The CDR3 DNA sequence: TGTGCCAGCAGCCCCCCGGGGAGCCGGGAGACCCAGTACTTC. Full variable domain (missing parts from reference TRBV7-8 and TRBJ2-5): GAGVSQSPRYKVAKRGQDVALRCDPISGHVSLFWYQQALGQGPEFLTYFQNEAQLDKSGLPSDRFFAERPEGSVSTLKIQRTQQEDSAVYLCASSPPGSRETQYFGPGTRLLVL.

J is TRBJ2-7 and V is TRBV6-6, with a weak D call TRBD1 (5 bases). Germline CDR1 is MNHNY and CDR2 is SVGAGI (reference sequence). The V end was cut by 6 bases, the J end by 5 bases, with 11 bases between. The CDR3 spans 12 residues. CDR3 coding DNA: TGTGCCAGCAGCCCCCAGGGTAACGAGCAGTACTTC. Translation gives CASSPQGNEQYF.

This sequence joins TRBV19 and TRBJ2-1; TRBD2 might be the D (7 bases). V lost 7 bases to trimming and J lost 3 bases, with 19 bases between them. The CDR3 contains 16 residues. Germline V gene lookup returns CDR1 LNHDA and CDR2 SQIVND (reference sequence). As DNA, the CDR3 is TGTGCCAGTACCCCTGCCCCGGGGGGCTACTACAATGAGCAGTTCTTC. This gives the protein CASTPAPGGYYNEQFF.

The rearrangement uses TRBV2 and TRBJ1-1; D unclear. Germline CDR1 is SNHLY and CDR2 is FYNNEI. V gave up 4 bases and J gave up 11 bases, with 14 bases separating them. There are 12 residues in the CDR3. The CDR3 sequence: CASSVFGEGAFF. The CDR3 DNA follows: TGTGCCAGCAGTGTGTTCGGGGAAGGGGCTTTCTTT.

The V and J genes are TRBV6-6 and TRBJ2-2; 7 bases map to TRBD1. The J segment lost 5 bases and the V segment lost 8 bases, leaving 5 bases of the junction unmatched. Germline CDR1 MNHNY, CDR2 SVGAGI (reference sequence). The CDR3 is 13 amino acids. CDR3 nucleotides: TGTGCCAGCCGTACAGGGGAAACCGGGGAGCTGTTTTTT. This translates into CASRTGETGELFF.

This clone was observed a handful of times. The rearrangement uses TRBV15 and TRBJ2-7; D unresolved. Germline V lookup: CDR1 LNHNV, CDR2 YYDKDF (reference sequence). The CDR3 spans 12 residues. V lost 0 bases and J 9 bases, leaving 9 bases between the germline ends. The CDR3 region is CATSRDSAAQYF. The CDR3 nucleotides read TGTGCCACCAGCAGAGATTCGGCGGCGCAGTACTTC. Together with reference TRBV15 and TRBJ2-7, the CDR3 gives the full variable domain: DAMVIQNPRYQVTQFGKPVTLSCSQTLNHNVMYWYQQKSSQAPKLLFHYYDKDFNNEADTPDNFQSRRPNTSFCFLDIRSPGLGDTAMYLCATSRDSAAQYFGPGTRLTVT.

In DNA, the CDR3 is TGTGCCAGCAGCCCTCCTAGCGGACACACAGATACGCAGTATTTT. It encodes CASSPPSGHTDTQYF. The chain employs TRBV7-2 and TRBJ2-3; TRBD2 matches 7 bases. The V and J ends lost 5 bases and 2 bases, in that order; junction bases with no gene match: 7. The CDR3 length is 15 residues. Per germline, CDR1 SGHTA and CDR2 FQGNSA. The whole variable domain, filled in from reference TRBV7-2 and TRBJ2-3, reads GAGVSQSPSNKVTEKGKDVELRCDPISGHTALYWYRQSLGQGLEFLIYFQGNSAPDKSGLPSDRFSAERTGGSVSTLTIQRTQQEDSAVYLCASSPPSGHTDTQYFGPGTRLTVL.

On this clone: Its ends do not fully match the called genes, so a read error is possible. The gene calls are TRBV19 and TRBJ2-4; TRBD1 might be the D (6 bases). The CDR3 totals 15 residues. Germline assignment: CDR1 LNHDA and CDR2 SQIVND (reference sequence). The chain's CDR3 is CASSIGQLAKNIQYF. CDR3 sequence (DNA): TGTGCCAGTAGCATAGGACAGCTAGCCAAAAACATTCAGTACTTC.

The V gene is TRBV6-5, the J gene TRBJ1-6, with D hard to call. The germline V gene encodes CDR1 MNHEY and CDR2 SVGAGI. The CDR3 sequence is 12 residues long. Trimming pared 7 bases from V and 7 bases from J, leaving 8 bases between. CDR3 amino acids: CASTSPNSPLHF. Written as DNA, the CDR3 is TGTGCCAGCACATCCCCAAATTCACCCCTCCACTTT.

The rearrangement joins TRBV28 to TRBJ1-1; the D gene is possibly TRBD1 (5 bases). The V gene lost 7 bases and the J gene lost 4 bases, with 13 bases spanning the gap. Germline CDR1 is MDHEN and CDR2 is SYDVKM. This CDR3 spans 13 amino acids. The CDR3 reads CASKSLGPTEAFF. The DNA for the CDR3 is TGTGCCAGCAAGAGTCTGGGGCCCACTGAAGCTTTCTTT. Together with reference TRBV28 and TRBJ1-1, the CDR3 gives the full variable domain: DVKVTQSSRYLVKRTGEKVFLECVQDMDHENMFWYRQDPGLGLRLIYFSYDVKMKEKGDIPEGYSVSREKKERFSLILESASTNQTSMYLCASKSLGPTEAFFGQGTRLTVV.